Sequencing of this TCR beta chain was carried out in a study of CD4 and CD8 cells across lung adenocarcinoma regions listed by TCRdb under 2018. Study-wide context: The study examined intratumor heterogeneity of the T cell receptor repertoire by comparing tumor centers with tumor margins.

Reading the germline V gene (reference sequence) gives CDR1 MNHEY and CDR2 SMNVEV. The germline V and J ends show losses of 6 bases and 3 bases respectively, and no gene match explains 13 bases of the junction. There are 17 amino acids in the CDR3, from cysteine to phenylalanine inclusive. The only DNA kept is the CDR3, 51 bases in frame from the first base. This clonotype has more than one count but fewer than ten. Its antigen has not been determined. Per-base qualities were not stored, and no clone one base away is much larger. The method was PCR. Sequencing relied on a HiSeq X Ten. In-frame beta chains were kept once TCRdb had trimmed the public reads at Q25 with fastp and called clones with MiXCR. Entries that share a CDR3 protein sequence are merged under the most common genes and DNA. Within this sample are over 7,000 distinct CDR3 sequences, with roughly 50% of them counted one time only. The top ten constitute roughly 23% of the sample.

The donors were patients who had localized lung adenocarcinoma, which is a subtype of non-small cell lung cancer. The samples were taken from the centers of localized lung adenocarcinomas. For TCR repertoire analysis, CD4+ T cells from tumor tissue were profiled separately from CD8+ T cells. This clonotype originated in a female donor with lung adenocarcinoma. The CD4 and CD8 labels of this study may be unreliable. The material sequenced was CD4+ T cells from the center of a lung tumor. In light of the paper, this sample's cell subset or site label describes: tumor center region. The rearranged chain carries TRBV27 and TRBJ2-3, with 9 junctional bases fitting TRBD2. Read as DNA, the sequence is TGTGCCAGCAGATCCGTAGGACTAGCGCGGGCGACAGATACGCAGTATTTT. It encodes CASRSVGLARATDTQYF.